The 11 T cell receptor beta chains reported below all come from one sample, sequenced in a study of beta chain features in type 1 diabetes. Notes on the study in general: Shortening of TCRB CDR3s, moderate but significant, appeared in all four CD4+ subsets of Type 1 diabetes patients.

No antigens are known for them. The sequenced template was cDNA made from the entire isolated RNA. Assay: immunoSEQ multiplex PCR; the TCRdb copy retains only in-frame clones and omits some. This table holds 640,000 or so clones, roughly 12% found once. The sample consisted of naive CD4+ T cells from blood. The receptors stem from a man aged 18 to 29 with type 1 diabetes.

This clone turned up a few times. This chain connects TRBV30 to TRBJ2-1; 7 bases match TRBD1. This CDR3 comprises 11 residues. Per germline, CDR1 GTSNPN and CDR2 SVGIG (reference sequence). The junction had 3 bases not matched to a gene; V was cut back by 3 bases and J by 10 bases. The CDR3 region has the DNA TGTGCCTGGAGCGACAGGGTAGAGCAGTTCTTC. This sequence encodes CAWSDRVEQFF.

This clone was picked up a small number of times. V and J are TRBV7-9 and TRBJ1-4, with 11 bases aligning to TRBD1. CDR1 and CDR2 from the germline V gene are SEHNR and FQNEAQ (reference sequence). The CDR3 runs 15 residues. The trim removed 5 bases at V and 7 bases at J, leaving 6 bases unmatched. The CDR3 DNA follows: TGTGCCAGCAGCCCATGGACAGGGGGCGGTGAAAAACTGTTTTTT. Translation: CASSPWTGGGEKLFF.

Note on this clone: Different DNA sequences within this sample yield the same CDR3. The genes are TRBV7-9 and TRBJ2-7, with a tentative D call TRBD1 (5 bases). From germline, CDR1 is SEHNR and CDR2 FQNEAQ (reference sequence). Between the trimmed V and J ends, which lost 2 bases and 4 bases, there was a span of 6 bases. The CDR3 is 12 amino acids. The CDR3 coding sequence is TGTGCCAGCAGCTTATCAGGGTACGAGCAGTACTTC. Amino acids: CASSLSGYEQYF. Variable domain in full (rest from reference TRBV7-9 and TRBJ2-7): DTGVSQNPRHKITKRGQNVTFRCDPISEHNRLYWYRQTLGQGPEFLTYFQNEAQLEKSRLLSDRFSAERPKGSFSTLEIQRTEQGDSAMYLCASSLSGYEQYFGPGTRLTVT.

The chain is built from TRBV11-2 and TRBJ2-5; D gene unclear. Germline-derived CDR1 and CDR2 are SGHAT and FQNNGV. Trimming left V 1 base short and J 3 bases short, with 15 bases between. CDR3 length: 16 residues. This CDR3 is CASSLVSFLLEETQYF. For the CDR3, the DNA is TGTGCCAGCAGCTTAGTCTCCTTTCTTCTGGAAGAGACCCAGTACTTC.

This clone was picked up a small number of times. CDR3 sequence: CASSDSGRHLFEQYF. CDR3 bases: TGTGCCAGCAGTGATTCTGGACGGCACCTTTTCGAGCAGTACTTC. The chain has TRBV25-1 and TRBJ2-7, with D uncertain. The ends were cut back, 3 bases at V and 6 bases at J, with 18 bases in the middle. Germline V gene data show CDR1 as MGHDK and CDR2 as SYGVNS. This CDR3 spans 15 amino acids.

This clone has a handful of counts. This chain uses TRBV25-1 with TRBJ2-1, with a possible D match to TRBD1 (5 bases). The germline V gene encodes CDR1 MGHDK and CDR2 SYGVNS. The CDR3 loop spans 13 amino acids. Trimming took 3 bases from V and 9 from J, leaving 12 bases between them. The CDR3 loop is CASSDQGYSEQFF. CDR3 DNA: TGTGCCAGCAGTGATCAGGGATATAGTGAGCAGTTCTTC.

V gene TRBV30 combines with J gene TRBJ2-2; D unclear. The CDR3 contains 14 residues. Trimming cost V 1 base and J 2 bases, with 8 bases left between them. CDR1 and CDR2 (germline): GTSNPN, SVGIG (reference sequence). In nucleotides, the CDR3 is TGTGCCTGGAGTGGTGCCCTTAACACCGGGGAGCTGTTTTTT. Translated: CAWSGALNTGELFF.

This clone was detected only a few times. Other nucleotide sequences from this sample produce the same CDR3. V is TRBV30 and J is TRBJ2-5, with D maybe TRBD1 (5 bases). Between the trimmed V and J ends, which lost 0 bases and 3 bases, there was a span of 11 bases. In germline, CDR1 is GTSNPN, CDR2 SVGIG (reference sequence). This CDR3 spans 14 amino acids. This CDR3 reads CAWSVGGAEETQYF. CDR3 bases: TGTGCCTGGAGTGTAGGTGGGGCCGAAGAGACCCAGTACTTC. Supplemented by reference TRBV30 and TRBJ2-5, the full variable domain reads SQTIHQWPATLVQPVGSPLSLECTVEGTSNPNLYWYRQAAGRGLQLLFYSVGIGQISSEVPQNLSASRPQDRQFILSSKKLLLSDSGFYLCAWSVGGAEETQYFGPGTRLLVL.

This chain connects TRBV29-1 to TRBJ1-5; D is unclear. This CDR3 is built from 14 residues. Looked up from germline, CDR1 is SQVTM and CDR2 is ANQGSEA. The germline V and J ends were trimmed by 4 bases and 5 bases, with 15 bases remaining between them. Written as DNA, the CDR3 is TGCAGCGTTGGGGGTAGCCAGGCTCATCAGCCCCAGCATTTT. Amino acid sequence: CSVGGSQAHQPQHF.

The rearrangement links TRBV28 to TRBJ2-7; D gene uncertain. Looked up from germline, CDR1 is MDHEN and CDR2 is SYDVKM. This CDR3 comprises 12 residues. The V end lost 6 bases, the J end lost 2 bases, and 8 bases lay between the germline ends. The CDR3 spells CASRSDTYEQYF. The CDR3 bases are TGTGCCAGCAGGTCCGATACCTACGAGCAGTACTTC.

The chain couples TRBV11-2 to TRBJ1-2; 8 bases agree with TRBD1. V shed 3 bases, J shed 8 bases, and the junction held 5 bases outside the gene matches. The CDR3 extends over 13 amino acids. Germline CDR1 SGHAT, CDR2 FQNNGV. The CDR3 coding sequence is TGTGCCAGCAGCTTCCAGGGGGCGCGGGGCTACACCTTC. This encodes CASSFQGARGYTF.